This record covers a single T cell receptor (beta chain). CDR1 and CDR2 (germline): LGHNA, YSLEER. There are 17 residues in the CDR3. J was trimmed by 4 bases and V by 2 bases; bases with no gene match: 14. Authors' analysis steps: Reference gene primer amplification yielded estimated nucleated cell counts. Here immunoSEQ multiplex PCR was the method, and the copy in TCRdb shows in-frame clones only, minus some. V, J and clone size derive from that table, while D and trimming were established from the DNA sequence. The data show about 480,000 clones, around 87% seen once. This sample is part of a study of blood T cell repertoires in COVID-19. For the study at large: Acute and convalescent COVID-19 samples came from the United States, Italy and Spain. The cDNA or gDNA used as material had been derived from T cells, B-cell-depleted T cells, or PBMCs.

Each participant's cohort was designated according to participant-reported clinical history. This clonotype was sampled from a woman aged 40-49 years who had recovered from COVID-19. The source material was PBMCs or T cells enriched from blood (not recorded which). The rearrangement uses TRBV4-3 and TRBJ2-7, with 7 bases aligning to TRBD1. As DNA, the CDR3 is TGCGCCAGCAGCCAATCCCTCCCGGGACAGACCCTATACGAGCAGTACTTC. It specifies CASSQSLPGQTLYEQYF.